This T cell receptor (beta chain) was recorded in a study of OX40 agonist ivuxolimab in advanced cancers. Measured with immunoSEQ multiplex PCR; TCRdb has only the in-frame clones, and not every one. The data show around 67,000 clones, approximately 83% seen once. The CDR3 is made up of 12 amino acids. The germline gives CDR1 LNHDA, CDR2 SQIVND (reference sequence). Deletions cut 6 bases from V and 10 bases from J, with 13 bases between. The sequence was collected from an adult with an advanced solid tumor such as melanoma, head and neck, liver or kidney cancer. Source: CD4+ or CD8+ T cells sorted from blood, taken in a trial of the OX40 agonist ivuxolimab. The chain has TRBV19 and TRBJ2-1; TRBD1 is a possible D gene (6 bases). Here the CDR3 DNA reads TGTGCCAGTAGCTTACAGGGTTTGGAGCAGTTCTTC. Protein sequence: CASSLQGLEQFF.